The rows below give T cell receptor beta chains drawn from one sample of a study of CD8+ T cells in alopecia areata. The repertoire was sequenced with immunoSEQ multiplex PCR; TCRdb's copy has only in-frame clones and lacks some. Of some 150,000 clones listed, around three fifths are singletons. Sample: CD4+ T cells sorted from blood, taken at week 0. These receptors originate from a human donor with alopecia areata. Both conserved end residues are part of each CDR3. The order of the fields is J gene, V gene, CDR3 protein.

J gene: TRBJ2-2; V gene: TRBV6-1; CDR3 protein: CASSEMAATGELFF
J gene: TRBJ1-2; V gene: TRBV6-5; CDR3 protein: CASSYTRGGGYGYTF
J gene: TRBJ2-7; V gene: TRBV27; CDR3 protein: CASRVAANEQYF
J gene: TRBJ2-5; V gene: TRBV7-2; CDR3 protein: CASSLGLAEETQYF
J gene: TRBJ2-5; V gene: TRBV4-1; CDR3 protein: CASSRQDQETQYF
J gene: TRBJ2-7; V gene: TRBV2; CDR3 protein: CASSDFLASWGSEAHEQYF
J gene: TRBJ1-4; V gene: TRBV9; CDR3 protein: CASSVGITTNEKLFF
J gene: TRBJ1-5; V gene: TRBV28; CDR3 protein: CASSYDSSQHF
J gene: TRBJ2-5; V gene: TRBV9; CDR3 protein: CASSVPLAGGQETQYF
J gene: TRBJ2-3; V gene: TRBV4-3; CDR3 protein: CASRQDGSSVGDTQYF
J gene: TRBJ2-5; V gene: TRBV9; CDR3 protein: CASSVWVRGETQYF
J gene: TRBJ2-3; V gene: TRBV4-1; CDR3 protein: CASSQEQGSTDTQYF
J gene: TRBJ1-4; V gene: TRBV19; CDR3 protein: CASAVSLGHEKLFF
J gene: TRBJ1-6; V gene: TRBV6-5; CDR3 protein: CASQDGGPIGSPLHF
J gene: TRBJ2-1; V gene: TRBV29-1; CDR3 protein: CSVETSGASGNEQFF
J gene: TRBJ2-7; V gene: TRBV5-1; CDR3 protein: CASSLADRDDIEQYF
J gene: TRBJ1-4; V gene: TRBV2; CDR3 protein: CASSSDRASEKLFF
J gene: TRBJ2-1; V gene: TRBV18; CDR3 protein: CASSPPSSGGAREQFF
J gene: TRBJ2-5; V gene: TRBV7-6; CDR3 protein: CASSLVKETQYF
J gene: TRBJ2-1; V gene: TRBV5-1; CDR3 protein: CASSLGPTGTGNEQFF
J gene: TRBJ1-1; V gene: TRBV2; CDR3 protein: CASSEAGETEAFF
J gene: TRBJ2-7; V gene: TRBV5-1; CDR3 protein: CASSTAQGNSYEQYF
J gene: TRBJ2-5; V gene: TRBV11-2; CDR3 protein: CASSLHETQYF
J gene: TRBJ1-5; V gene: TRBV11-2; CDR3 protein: CASSPGQVGGQPQHF
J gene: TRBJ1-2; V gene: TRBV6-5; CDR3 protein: CASSYRTGDGGYTF
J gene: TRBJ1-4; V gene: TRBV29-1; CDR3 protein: CSAGTDGTNEKLFF
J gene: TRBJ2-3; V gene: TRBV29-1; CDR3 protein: CSVHPSTDTQYF
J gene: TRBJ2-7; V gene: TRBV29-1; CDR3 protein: CSILADNSYEQYF
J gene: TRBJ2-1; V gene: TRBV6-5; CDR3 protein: CASSYDYYNEQFF
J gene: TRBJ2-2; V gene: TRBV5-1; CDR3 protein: CASREAPNTGELFF
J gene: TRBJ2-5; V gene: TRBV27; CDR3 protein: CASSPLSWAGGDGTQYF
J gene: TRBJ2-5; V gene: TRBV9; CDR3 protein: CASSVGLAGGPETQYF
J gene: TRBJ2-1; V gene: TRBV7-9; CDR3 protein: CATGPGQAYNEQFF
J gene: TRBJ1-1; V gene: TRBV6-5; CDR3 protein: CASSTKSRGNTEAFF
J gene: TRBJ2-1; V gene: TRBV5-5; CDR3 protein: CASSLRSPGPRNEQFF
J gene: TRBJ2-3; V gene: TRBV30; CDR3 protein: CAWDIGDTQYF
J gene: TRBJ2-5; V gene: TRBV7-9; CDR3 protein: CASSLPSSGKETQYF
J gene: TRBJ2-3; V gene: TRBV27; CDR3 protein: CASSLNWGRTDTQYF
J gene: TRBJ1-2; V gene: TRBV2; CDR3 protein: CASIRNSDYGYTF
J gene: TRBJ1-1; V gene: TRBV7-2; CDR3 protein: CASSLDRGGTEAFF
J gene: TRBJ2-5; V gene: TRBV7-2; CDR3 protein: CAISGPYPETQYF
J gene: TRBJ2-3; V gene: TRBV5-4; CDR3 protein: CASSPRGKGADTQYF
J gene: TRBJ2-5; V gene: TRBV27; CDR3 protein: CASSPIYGGPETQYF
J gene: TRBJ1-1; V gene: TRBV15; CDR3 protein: CATAIGRSTEAFF
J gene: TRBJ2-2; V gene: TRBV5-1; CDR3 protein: CASSRLGGDTGELFF
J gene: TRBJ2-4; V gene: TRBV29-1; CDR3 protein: CSVGSMQVSSIQYF
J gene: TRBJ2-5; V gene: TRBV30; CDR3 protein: CAWRRPGQETQYF
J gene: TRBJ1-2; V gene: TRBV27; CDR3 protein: CASSPHLSSPIGSYGYTF
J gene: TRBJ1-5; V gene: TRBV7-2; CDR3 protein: CASSTGTLQPQHF
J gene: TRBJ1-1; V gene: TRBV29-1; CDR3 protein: CSGGQGATEAFF
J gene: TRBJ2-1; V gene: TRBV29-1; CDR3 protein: CSVRVGGDEQFF
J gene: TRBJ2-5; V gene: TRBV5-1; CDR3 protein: CASSYGQGLGETQYF
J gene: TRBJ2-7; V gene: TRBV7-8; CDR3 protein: CASSLGLNSYEQYF
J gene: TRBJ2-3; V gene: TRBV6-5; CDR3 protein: CASRQTTDTQYF
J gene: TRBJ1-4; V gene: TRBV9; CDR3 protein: CASSVEEGTNEKLFF
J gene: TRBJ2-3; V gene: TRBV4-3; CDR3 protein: CASSQDVSGGAADTQYF
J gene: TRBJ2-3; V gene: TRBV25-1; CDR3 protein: CASSGASLDTQYF